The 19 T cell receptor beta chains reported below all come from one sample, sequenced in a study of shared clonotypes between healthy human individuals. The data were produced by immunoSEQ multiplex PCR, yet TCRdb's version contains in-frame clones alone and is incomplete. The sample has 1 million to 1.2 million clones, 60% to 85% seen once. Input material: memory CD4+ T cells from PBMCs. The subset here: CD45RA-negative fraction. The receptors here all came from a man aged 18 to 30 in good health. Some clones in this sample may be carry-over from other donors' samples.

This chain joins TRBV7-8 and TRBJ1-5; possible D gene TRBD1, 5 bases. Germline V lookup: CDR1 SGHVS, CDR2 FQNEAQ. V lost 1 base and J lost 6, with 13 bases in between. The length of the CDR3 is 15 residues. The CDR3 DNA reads TGTGCCAGCAGCTTAGGACAGCATCGGGCTCAGCCCCAGCATTTT. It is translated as CASSLGQHRAQPQHF.

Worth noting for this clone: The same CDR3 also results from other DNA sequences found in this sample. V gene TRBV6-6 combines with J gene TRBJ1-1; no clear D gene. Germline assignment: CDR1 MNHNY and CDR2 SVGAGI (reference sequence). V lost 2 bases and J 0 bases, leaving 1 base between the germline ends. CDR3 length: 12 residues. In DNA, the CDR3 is TGTGCCAGCAGTTACATGAACACTGAAGCTTTCTTT. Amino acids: CASSYMNTEAFF.

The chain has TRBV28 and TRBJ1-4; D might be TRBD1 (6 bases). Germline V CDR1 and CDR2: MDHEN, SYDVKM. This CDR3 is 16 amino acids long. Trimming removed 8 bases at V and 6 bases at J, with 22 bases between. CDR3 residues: CASSEAPGASHEKLFF. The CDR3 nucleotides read TGTGCCAGCTCTGAGGCGCCGGGGGCGTCGCATGAAAAACTGTTTTTT.

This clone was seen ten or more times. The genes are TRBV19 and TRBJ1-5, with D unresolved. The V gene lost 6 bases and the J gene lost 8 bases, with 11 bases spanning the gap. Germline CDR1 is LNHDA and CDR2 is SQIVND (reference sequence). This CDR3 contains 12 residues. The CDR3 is CASRRVGEPQHF. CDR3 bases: TGTGCCAGTAGAAGGGTGGGTGAGCCCCAGCATTTT.

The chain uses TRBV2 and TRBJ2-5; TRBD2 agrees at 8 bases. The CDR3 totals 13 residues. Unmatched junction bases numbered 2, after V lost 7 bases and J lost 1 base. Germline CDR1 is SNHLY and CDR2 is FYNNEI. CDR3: CASIGTSQETQYF. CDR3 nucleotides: TGTGCCAGCATCGGGACTAGCCAAGAGACCCAGTACTTC.

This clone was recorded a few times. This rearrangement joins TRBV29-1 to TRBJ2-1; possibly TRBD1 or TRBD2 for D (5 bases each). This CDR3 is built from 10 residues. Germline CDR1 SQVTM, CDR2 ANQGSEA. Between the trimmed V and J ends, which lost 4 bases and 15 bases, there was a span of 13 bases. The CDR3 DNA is TGCAGCGTTGGGGGGAACAGAAGGTTCTTC. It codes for CSVGGNRRFF.

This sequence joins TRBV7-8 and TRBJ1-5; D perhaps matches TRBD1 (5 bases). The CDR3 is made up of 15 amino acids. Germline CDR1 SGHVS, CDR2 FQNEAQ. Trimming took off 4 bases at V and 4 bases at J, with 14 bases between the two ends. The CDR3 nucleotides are TGTGCCAGCAGCTCGTTGGCGGGGGGGAATCAGCCCCAGCATTTT. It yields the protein CASSSLAGGNQPQHF.

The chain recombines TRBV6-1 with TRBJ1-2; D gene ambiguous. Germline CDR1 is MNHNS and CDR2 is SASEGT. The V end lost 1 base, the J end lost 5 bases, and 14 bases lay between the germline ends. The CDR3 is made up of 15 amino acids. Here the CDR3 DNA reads TGTGCCAGCAGTGAAGTAGCGGACGGAGGATATGGCTACACCTTC. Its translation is CASSEVADGGYGYTF.

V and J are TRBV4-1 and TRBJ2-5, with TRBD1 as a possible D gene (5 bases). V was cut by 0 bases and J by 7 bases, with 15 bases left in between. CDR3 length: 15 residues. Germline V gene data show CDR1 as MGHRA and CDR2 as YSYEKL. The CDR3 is CASSQDGRAPGTQYF. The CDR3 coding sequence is TGCGCCAGCAGCCAAGACGGCAGGGCCCCAGGGACCCAGTACTTC.

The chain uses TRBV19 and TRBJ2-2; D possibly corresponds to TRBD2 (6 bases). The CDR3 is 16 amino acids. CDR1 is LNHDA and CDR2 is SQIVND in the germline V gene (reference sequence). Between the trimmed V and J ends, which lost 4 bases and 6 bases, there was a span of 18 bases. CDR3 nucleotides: TGTGCCAGTAGTACCCTCCGGGGAGGTGGGGCCGGGGAGCTGTTTTTT. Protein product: CASSTLRGGGAGELFF.

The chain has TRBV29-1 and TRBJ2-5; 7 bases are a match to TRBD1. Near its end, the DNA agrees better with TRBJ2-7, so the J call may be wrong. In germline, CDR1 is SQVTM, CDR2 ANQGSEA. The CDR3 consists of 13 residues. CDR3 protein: CSAAKGQNYEQYF. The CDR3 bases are TGCAGCGCCGCCAAGGGACAGAACTACGAGCAGTACTTC.

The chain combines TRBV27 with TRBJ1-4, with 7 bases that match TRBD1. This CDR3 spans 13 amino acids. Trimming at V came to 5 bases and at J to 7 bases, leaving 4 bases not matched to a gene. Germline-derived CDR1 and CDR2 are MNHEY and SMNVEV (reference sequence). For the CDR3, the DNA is TGTGCCAGCAGTGACAGGGTGGGTGAAAAACTGTTTTTT. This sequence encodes CASSDRVGEKLFF.

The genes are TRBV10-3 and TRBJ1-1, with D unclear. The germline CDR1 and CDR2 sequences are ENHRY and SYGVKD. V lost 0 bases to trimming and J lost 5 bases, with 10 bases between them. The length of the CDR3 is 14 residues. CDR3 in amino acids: CAISESKALTEAFF. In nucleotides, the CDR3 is TGTGCCATCAGTGAGTCGAAGGCCTTAACTGAAGCTTTCTTT.

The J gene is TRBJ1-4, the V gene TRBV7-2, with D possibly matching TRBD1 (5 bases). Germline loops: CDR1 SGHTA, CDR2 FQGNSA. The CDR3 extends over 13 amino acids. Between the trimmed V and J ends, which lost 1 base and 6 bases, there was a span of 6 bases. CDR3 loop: CASSLGGDEKLFF. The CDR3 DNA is TGTGCCAGCAGCTTAGGAGGGGATGAAAAACTGTTTTTT.

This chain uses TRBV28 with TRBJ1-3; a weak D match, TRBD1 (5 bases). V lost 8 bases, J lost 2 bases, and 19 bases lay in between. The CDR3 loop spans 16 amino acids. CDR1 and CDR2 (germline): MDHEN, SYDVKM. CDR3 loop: CASSTMGLLAGNTIYF. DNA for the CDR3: TGTGCCAGCTCAACTATGGGGCTTTTGGCTGGAAACACCATATATTTT.

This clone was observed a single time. CDR3 coding DNA: TGTGCCAGCAGCCCAAGGGGGCAGGATGAAAAACTGTTTTTT. Protein sequence: CASSPRGQDEKLFF. This chain links TRBV5-4 with TRBJ1-4; TRBD1 matches at 7 bases. Trimming removed 4 bases from V and 6 bases from J; junction bases left unmatched: 6. Germline-derived CDR1 and CDR2 are SGHNT and YYREEE (reference sequence). The CDR3 is made up of 14 amino acids.

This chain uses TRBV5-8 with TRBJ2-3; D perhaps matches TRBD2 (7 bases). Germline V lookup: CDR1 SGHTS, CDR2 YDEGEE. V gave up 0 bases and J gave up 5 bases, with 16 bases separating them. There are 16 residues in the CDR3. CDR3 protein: CASSLAAGAGGDTQYF. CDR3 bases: TGTGCCAGCAGCTTGGCTGCGGGGGCTGGGGGAGATACGCAGTATTTT.

CDR3 bases: TGCGCCAGCAGCTTAGCGGGAGGGAGCACAGATACGCAGTATTTT. Encoded protein: CASSLAGGSTDTQYF. The chain combines TRBV4-1 with TRBJ2-3; 11 positions match TRBD2. CDR1 and CDR2 (germline): MGHRA, YSYEKL. The CDR3 extends over 15 amino acids. Trimming took 5 bases from V and 0 from J; bases not matched to a gene: 1.

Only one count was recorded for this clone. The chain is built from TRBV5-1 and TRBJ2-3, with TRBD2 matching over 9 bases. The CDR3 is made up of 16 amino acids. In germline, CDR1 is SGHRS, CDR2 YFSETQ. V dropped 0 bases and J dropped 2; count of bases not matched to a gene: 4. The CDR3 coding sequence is TGCGCCAGCAGCTTGGCTATAGCGGGAGCCACAGATACGCAGTATTTT. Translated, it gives CASSLAIAGATDTQYF.